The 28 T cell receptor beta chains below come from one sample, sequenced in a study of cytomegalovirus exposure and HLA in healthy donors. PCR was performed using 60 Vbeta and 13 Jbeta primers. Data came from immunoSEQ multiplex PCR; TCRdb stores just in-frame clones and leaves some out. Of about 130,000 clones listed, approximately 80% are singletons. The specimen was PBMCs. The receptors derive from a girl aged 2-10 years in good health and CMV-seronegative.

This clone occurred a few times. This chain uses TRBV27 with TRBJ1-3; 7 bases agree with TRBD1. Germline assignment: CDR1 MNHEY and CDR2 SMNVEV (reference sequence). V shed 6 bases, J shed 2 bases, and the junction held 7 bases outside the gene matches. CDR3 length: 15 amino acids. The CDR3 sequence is CASRLGGNAGNTIYF. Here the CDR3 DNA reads TGTGCCAGCAGACTAGGGGGCAACGCTGGAAACACCATATATTTT.

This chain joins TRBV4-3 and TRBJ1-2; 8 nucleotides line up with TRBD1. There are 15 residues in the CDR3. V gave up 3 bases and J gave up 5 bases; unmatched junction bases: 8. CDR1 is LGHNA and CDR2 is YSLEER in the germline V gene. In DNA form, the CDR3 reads TGCGCCAGCAGCCATGGACAGGGTGTCGGATATGGCTACACCTTC. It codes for CASSHGQGVGYGYTF.

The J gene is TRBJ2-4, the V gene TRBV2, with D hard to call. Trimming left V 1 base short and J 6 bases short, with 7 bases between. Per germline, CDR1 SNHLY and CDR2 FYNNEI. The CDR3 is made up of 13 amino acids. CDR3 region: CASSEGSLNIQYF. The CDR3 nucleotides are TGTGCCAGCAGTGAAGGTAGCTTAAACATTCAGTACTTC.

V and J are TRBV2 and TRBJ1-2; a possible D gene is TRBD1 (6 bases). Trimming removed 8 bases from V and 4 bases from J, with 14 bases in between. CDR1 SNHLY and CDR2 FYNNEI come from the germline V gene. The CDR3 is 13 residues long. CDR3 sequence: CASVVGQLYGYTF. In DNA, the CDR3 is TGTGCCAGCGTCGTCGGACAGCTCTATGGCTACACCTTC.

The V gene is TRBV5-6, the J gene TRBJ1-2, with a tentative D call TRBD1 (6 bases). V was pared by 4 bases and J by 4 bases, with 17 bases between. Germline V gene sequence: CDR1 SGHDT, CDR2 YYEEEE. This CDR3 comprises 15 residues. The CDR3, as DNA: TGTGCCAGCAGCGCCCACAGGGTTCTTACCTATGGCTACACCTTC. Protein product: CASSAHRVLTYGYTF.

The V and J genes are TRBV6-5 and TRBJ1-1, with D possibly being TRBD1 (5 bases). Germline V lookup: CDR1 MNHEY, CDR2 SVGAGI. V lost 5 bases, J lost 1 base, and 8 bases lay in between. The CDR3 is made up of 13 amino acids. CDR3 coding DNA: TGTGCCAGCAGTGCTACAGGGAACACTGAAGCTTTCTTT. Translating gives CASSATGNTEAFF.

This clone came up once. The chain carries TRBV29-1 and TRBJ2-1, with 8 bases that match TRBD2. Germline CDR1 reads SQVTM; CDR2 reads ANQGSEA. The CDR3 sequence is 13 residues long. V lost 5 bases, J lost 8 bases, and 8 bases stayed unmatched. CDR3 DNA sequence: TGCAGCGTTAGTCGGGGGGGCCTAGATGAGCAGTTCTTC. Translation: CSVSRGGLDEQFF.

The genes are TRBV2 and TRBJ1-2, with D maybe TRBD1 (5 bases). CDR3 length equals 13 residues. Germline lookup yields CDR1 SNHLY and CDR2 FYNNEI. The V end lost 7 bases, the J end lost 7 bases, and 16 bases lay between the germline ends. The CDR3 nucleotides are TGTGCCAGCATTGGAGACAGCCTGAGTGGCTACACCTTC. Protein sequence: CASIGDSLSGYTF.

Here the CDR3 reads CASSPAGVPEAFF. The CDR3 bases are TGTGCCAGCTCACCAGCGGGGGTGCCTGAAGCTTTCTTT. The chain carries TRBV18 and TRBJ1-1; a possible D gene is TRBD1 (5 bases). The CDR3 consists of 13 residues. V lost 2 bases, J lost 6 bases, and 10 bases lay in between. Germline V gene lookup returns CDR1 KGHSH and CDR2 LQKENI.

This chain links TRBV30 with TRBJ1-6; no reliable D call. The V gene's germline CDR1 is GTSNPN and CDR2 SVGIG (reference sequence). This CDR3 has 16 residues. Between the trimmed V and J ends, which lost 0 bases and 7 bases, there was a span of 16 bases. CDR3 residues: CAWSVGSGIGNSPLHF. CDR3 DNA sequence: TGTGCCTGGAGTGTAGGTTCCGGGATAGGAAATTCACCCCTCCACTTT.

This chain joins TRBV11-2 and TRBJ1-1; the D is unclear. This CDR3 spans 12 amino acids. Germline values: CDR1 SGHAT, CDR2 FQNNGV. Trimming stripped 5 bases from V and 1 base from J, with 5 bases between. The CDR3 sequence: CASSRGNTEAFF. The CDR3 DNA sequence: TGTGCCAGCAGCCGCGGGAACACTGAAGCTTTCTTT.

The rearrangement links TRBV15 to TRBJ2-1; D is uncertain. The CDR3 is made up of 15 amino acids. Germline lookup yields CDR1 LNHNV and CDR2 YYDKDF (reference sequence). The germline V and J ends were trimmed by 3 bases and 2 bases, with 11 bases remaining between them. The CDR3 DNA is TGTGCCACCAGCAGGGTTGGCGGTGCCTACAATGAGCAGTTCTTC. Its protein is CATSRVGGAYNEQFF.

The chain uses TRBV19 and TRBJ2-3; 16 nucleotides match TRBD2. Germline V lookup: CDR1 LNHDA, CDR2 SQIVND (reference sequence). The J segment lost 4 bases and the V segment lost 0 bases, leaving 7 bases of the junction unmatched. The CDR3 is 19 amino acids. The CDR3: CASSIDPGLAGGPPDTQYF. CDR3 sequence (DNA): TGTGCCAGTAGTATAGACCCGGGACTAGCGGGAGGGCCGCCAGATACGCAGTATTTT.

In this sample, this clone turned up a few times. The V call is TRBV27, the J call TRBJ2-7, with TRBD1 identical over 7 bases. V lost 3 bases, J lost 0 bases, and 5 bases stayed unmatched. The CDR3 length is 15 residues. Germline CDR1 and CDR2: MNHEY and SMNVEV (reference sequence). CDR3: CASSLTGFSSYEQYF. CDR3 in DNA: TGTGCCAGCAGTTTGACAGGGTTCAGCTCCTACGAGCAGTACTTC.

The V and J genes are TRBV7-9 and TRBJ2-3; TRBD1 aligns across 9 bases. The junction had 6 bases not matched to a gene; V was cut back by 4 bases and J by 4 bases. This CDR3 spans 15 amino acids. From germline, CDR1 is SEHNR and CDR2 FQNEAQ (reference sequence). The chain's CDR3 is CASSSRTGGADTQYF. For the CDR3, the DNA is TGTGCCAGCAGCTCGCGAACAGGGGGCGCAGATACGCAGTATTTT.

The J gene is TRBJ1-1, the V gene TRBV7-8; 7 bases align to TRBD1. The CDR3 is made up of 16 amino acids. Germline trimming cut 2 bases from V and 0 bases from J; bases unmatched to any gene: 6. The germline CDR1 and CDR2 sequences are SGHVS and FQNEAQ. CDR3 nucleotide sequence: TGTGCCAGCAGCTTAAGGGCGGGGACAGTGAACACTGAAGCTTTCTTT. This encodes CASSLRAGTVNTEAFF.

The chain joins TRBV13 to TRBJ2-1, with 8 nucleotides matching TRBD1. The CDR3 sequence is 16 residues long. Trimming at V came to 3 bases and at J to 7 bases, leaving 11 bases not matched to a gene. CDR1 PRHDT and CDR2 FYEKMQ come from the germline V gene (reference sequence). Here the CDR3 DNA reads TGTGCCAGCAGCTTCGCAGACAGGGGACAATTTAATGAGCAGTTCTTC. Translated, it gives CASSFADRGQFNEQFF.

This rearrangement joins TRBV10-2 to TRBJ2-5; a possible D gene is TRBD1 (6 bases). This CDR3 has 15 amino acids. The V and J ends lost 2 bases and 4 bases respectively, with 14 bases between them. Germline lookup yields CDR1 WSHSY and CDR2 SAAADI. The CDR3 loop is CASSEAGLRGETQYF. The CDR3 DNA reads TGCGCCAGCAGTGAGGCAGGACTCAGGGGAGAGACCCAGTACTTC.

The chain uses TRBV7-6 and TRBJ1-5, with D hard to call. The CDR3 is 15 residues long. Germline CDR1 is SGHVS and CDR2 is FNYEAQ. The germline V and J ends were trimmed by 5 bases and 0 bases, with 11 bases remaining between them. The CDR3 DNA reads TGTGCCAGCAGCCCGGAGGACGGTAGCAATCAGCCCCAGCATTTT. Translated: CASSPEDGSNQPQHF. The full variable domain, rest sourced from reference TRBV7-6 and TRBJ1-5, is GAGVSQSPRYKVTKRGQDVALRCDPISGHVSLYWYRQALGQGPEFLTYFNYEAQQDKSGLPNDRFSAERPEGSISTLTIQRTEQRDSAMYRCASSPEDGSNQPQHFGDGTRLSIL.

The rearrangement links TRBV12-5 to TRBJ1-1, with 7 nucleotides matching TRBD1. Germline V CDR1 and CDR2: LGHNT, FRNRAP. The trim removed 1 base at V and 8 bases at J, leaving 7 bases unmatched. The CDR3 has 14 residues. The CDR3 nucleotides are TGTGCTAGTGGTTTGGGAGGGACAGCGTACGAAGCTTTCTTT. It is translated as CASGLGGTAYEAFF.

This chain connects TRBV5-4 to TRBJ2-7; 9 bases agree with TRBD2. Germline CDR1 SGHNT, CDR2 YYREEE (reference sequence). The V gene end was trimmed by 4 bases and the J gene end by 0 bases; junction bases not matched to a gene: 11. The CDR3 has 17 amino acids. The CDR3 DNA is TGTGCCAGCAGCCGTGGGGCAATTAGCGGGGGCTCCTACGAGCAGTACTTC. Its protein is CASSRGAISGGSYEQYF.

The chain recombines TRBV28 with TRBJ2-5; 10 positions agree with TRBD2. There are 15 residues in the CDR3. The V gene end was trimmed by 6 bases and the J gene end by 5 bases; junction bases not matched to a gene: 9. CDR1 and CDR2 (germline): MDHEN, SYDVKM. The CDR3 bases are TGTGCCAGCAGCGCCCCCGGGACTAGCGCGGAGACCCAGTACTTC. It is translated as CASSAPGTSAETQYF.

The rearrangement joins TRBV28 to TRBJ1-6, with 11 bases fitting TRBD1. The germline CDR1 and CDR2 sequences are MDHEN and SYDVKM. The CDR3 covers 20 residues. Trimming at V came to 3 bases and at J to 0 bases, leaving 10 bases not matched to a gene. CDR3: CASSLGTGGIQGSYNSPLHF. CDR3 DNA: TGTGCCAGCAGTTTGGGGACAGGGGGGATTCAAGGCTCCTATAATTCACCCCTCCACTTT.

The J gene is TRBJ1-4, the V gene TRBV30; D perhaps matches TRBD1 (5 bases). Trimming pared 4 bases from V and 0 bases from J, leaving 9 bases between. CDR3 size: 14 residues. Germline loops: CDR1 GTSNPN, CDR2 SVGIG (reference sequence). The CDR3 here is CAWNTGTTNEKLFF. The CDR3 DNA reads TGTGCCTGGAATACAGGTACAACTAATGAAAAACTGTTTTTT.

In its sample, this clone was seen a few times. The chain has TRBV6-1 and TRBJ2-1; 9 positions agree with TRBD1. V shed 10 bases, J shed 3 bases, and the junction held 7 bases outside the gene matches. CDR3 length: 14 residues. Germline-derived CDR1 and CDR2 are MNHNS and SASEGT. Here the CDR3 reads CATRDREDYNEQFF. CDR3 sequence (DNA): TGTGCCACCCGGGACAGGGAGGACTACAATGAGCAGTTCTTC.

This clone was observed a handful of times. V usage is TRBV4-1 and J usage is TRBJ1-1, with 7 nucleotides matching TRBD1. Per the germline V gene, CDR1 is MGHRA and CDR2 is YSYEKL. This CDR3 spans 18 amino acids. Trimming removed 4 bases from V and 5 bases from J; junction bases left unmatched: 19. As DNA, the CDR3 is TGCGCCAGCAGCCCGATCGGGACAGCGGGGGGTCGGCGGACTGAAGCTTTCTTT. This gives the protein CASSPIGTAGGRRTEAFF.

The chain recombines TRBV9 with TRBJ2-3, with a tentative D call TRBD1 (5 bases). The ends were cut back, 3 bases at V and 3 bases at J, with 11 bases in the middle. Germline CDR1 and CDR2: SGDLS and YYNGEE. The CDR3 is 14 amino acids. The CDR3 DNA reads TGTGCCAGCAGCGCATTTAGACAGACAGATACGCAGTATTTT. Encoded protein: CASSAFRQTDTQYF.

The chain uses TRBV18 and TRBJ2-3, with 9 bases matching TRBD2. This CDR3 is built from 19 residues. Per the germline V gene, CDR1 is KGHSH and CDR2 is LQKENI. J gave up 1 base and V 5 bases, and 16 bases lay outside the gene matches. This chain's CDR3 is CASSLAPSAGGLGTDTQYF. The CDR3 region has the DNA TGTGCCAGCTCATTGGCACCTTCAGCGGGAGGTTTGGGCACAGATACGCAGTATTTT.